One sample yielded the 3 T cell receptor beta chains listed below, sequenced in a study of cytomegalovirus exposure and HLA in healthy donors. Researchers ran the PCR with 60 Vbeta and 13 Jbeta primers. The assay was immunoSEQ multiplex PCR, and TCRdb's table has in-frame clones only and misses some. Its clone listing holds 34,000 or so clones. The sequenced sample was PBMCs. These receptors all stem from a female donor in good health and CMV-seronegative.

The J gene is TRBJ2-3, the V gene TRBV4-3; 10 bases are shared with TRBD1. This CDR3 is 15 amino acids long. In germline, CDR1 is LGHNA, CDR2 YSLEER. V shed 4 bases, J shed 3 bases, and the junction held 4 bases outside the gene matches. The CDR3 reads CASSPRTGGTDTQYF. The CDR3 DNA reads TGCGCCAGCAGCCCCCGGACAGGGGGGACAGATACGCAGTATTTT.

The CDR3: CASSLQGSEPQHF. The CDR3 DNA sequence: TGTGCCAGCAGCTTACAGGGTTCTGAGCCCCAGCATTTT. The J gene is TRBJ1-5, the V gene TRBV11-3; TRBD1 might be the D (5 bases). Trimming took 2 bases from V and 8 from J, leaving 10 bases between them. The CDR3 extends over 13 amino acids. The germline gives CDR1 SGHNT, CDR2 YENEEA. The entire variable domain, with the rest obtained from reference TRBV11-3 and TRBJ1-5, is as follows: EAGVVQSPRYKIIEKKQPVAFWCNPISGHNTLYWYLQNLGQGPELLIRYENEEAVDDSQLPKDRFSAERLKGVDSTLKIQPAELGDSAVYLCASSLQGSEPQHFGDGTRLSIL.

The chain carries TRBV7-2 and TRBJ2-2; the D gene is possibly TRBD1 (6 bases). The CDR3 extends over 15 amino acids. Trimming took 6 bases from V and 7 from J, leaving 18 bases between them. Germline values: CDR1 SGHTA, CDR2 FQGNSA. The CDR3 sequence is CASSLSLTGHGELFF. CDR3 DNA: TGTGCCAGCAGTCTATCCCTAACGGGACACGGGGAGCTGTTTTTT.